A single T cell receptor beta chain is shown here with its context. Antigen specificity is unknown. The data stem from a study of T cells in narcolepsy. Points from the study as a whole: Autoreactive HCRT-specific and TRIB2-specific clonotypes were marked in same-patient CSF-versus-blood CD4+ comparisons. Some memory CD4+ repertoires had no autoreactive clone sequences.

Assay: immunoSEQ multiplex PCR; the TCRdb copy retains only in-frame clones and omits some. This sample has 25,000 to 35,000 clones, with 79% found just once. This CDR3 has 14 amino acids. V shed 6 bases and J shed 8 bases, with 17 bases lying between them. Germline V gene lookup returns CDR1 MNHNS and CDR2 SASEGT. Sample: memory (CD45RA-) CD4+ T cells from blood. This TCR was sampled from a human donor in good health. This chain joins TRBV6-1 and TRBJ2-1; tentatively, D is TRBD2 (6 bases). CDR3 nucleotide sequence: TGTGCCAGCAGCCCCGGAGGGTCGGTCGATGAGCAGTTCTTC. Its protein product is CASSPGGSVDEQFF.